A single sample is the source of the 19 T cell receptor beta chains below, sequenced in a study of cytomegalovirus exposure and HLA in healthy donors. TCRdb's copy holds only in-frame clones and misses some; the assay was immunoSEQ multiplex PCR. The table lists under 100,000 clones, about 95% of them singletons, with 0.69% in the top ten. Specimen: PBMCs. The receptors were sampled from a woman aged 18 to 35 in good health and CMV-seronegative.

The V call is TRBV27, the J call TRBJ2-7; 14 bases agree with TRBD2. CDR3 length equals 15 residues. Germline trimming cut 5 bases from V and 4 bases from J; bases unmatched to any gene: 4. CDR1 is MNHEY, CDR2 SMNVEV, per germline (reference sequence). CDR3 nucleotide sequence: TGTGCCAGCAGTACCGGGACTAGCGGGAGTTACGAGCAGTACTTC. It is translated as CASSTGTSGSYEQYF.

The chain combines TRBV28 with TRBJ1-5; D gene ambiguous. CDR3 length: 13 amino acids. Trimming cost V 4 bases and J 3 bases, with 7 bases left between them. The germline gives CDR1 MDHEN, CDR2 SYDVKM. The chain's CDR3 is CASSSGVNQPQHF. DNA for the CDR3: TGTGCCAGCAGTTCCGGGGTCAATCAGCCCCAGCATTTT.

The chain is built from TRBV4-3 and TRBJ2-1; D gene ambiguous. The CDR3 spans 14 residues. Germline-derived CDR1 and CDR2 are LGHNA and YSLEER. Trimming shortened V by 5 bases and J by 4 bases, and 12 bases separated the two germline ends. The CDR3 protein is CASSTPKKYNEQFF. The CDR3 DNA sequence: TGCGCCAGCAGCACACCGAAGAAGTACAATGAGCAGTTCTTC.

The chain carries TRBV11-2 and TRBJ2-3; 7 nucleotides match TRBD2. J lost 2 bases, V lost 4 bases, and 6 bases had no gene match. Germline assignment: CDR1 SGHAT and CDR2 FQNNGV. The CDR3 is made up of 15 amino acids. The CDR3 DNA reads as TGTGCCAGCAGCTCTGCGGGGGTCCCCACAGATACGCAGTATTTT. Encoded protein: CASSSAGVPTDTQYF.

CDR3: CASSHGDRGSAGELFF. In DNA, the CDR3 is TGCGCCAGCAGCCACGGGGACAGAGGGTCGGCCGGGGAGCTGTTTTTT. The chain joins TRBV4-1 to TRBJ2-2, with TRBD1 matching over 7 bases. V lost 3 bases to trimming and J lost 6 bases; unmatched junction nucleotides: 10. Germline V CDR1 and CDR2: MGHRA, YSYEKL. This CDR3 comprises 16 residues.

The gene calls are TRBV19 and TRBJ2-5; 7 bases map to TRBD1. The V gene's germline CDR1 is LNHDA and CDR2 SQIVND (reference sequence). The V and J ends lost 9 bases and 2 bases, in that order; junction bases with no gene match: 6. This CDR3 has 13 amino acids. The CDR3 DNA reads TGTGCCAGCATCGGGACAGAACAAGAGACCCAGTACTTC. Protein sequence: CASIGTEQETQYF.

The chain carries TRBV7-9 and TRBJ2-7, with TRBD1 matching over 9 bases. This CDR3 comprises 14 residues. V trimming: 5 bases; J trimming: 7 bases; junction bases outside the gene matches: 9. From germline, CDR1 is SEHNR and CDR2 FQNEAQ (reference sequence). The CDR3 DNA sequence: TGTGCCAGCAGCCCCCGGGACAGGGTTCGAGAGCAGTACTTC. Translating it yields CASSPRDRVREQYF.

This chain connects TRBV2 to TRBJ2-7; 8 nucleotides line up with TRBD2. The CDR3 consists of 13 residues. V lost 5 bases, J lost 3 bases, and 3 bases stayed unmatched. In germline, CDR1 is SNHLY, CDR2 FYNNEI. The CDR3 coding sequence is TGTGCCAGCAGTATAGCGGGACTCTACGAGCAGTACTTC. Translated: CASSIAGLYEQYF.

The J gene is TRBJ1-1, the V gene TRBV7-2; D is unresolved. The V and J ends lost 0 bases and 10 bases respectively, with 12 bases between them. Per germline, CDR1 SGHTA and CDR2 FQGNSA. This CDR3 has 13 amino acids. The CDR3 coding sequence is TGTGCCAGCAGCTTAGCGAGGCGGGCCGGAGCTTTCTTT. Its translation is CASSLARRAGAFF. Full variable domain (missing parts from reference TRBV7-2 and TRBJ1-1): GAGVSQSPSNKVTEKGKDVELRCDPISGHTALYWYRQSLGQGLEFLIYFQGNSAPDKSGLPSDRFSAERTGGSVSTLTIQRTQQEDSAVYLCASSLARRAGAFFGQGTRLTVV.

This clone was seen once. The rearrangement uses TRBV27 and TRBJ2-3, with 10 bases aligning to TRBD2. Germline lookup yields CDR1 MNHEY and CDR2 SMNVEV (reference sequence). The CDR3 has 15 residues. V shed 5 bases and J 5 bases; nucleotides not matched to a gene: 7. In DNA, the CDR3 is TGTGCCAGCAGTCCAGCGGGGGGGCGGATAGATACGCAGTATTTT. As protein: CASSPAGGRIDTQYF.

The chain links TRBV7-9 to TRBJ2-7; D might be TRBD1 (5 bases). V lost 3 bases and J lost 3, with 6 bases in between. This CDR3 has 12 residues. CDR1 and CDR2 from the germline V gene are SEHNR and FQNEAQ (reference sequence). CDR3 DNA: TGTGCCAGCAGCTTGACAGTCTACGAGCAGTACTTC. Encoded protein: CASSLTVYEQYF.

V gene TRBV7-2 combines with J gene TRBJ1-5, with 7 bases matching TRBD1. Unmatched junction bases numbered 8, after V lost 5 bases and J lost 7 bases. The germline CDR1 and CDR2 sequences are SGHTA and FQGNSA. CDR3 length: 14 residues. The CDR3 loop reads CASSRDREGQPQHF. Written as DNA, the CDR3 is TGTGCCAGCAGCCGAGACAGGGAAGGGCAGCCCCAGCATTTT.

This clone appeared once. CDR3 DNA sequence: TGTGCCAGTAGTTACAGGGGGCCTGCAAAACTGTTTTTT. Translating gives CASSYRGPAKLFF. J is TRBJ1-4 and V is TRBV19, with 9 bases identical to TRBD1. CDR3 length: 13 residues. With V trimmed by 5 bases and J by 10 bases, 5 bases remained unmatched. The V gene's germline CDR1 is LNHDA and CDR2 SQIVND (reference sequence).

The rearrangement links TRBV7-2 to TRBJ2-1; D call uncertain. Per germline, CDR1 SGHTA and CDR2 FQGNSA. V was trimmed by 1 base and J by 7 bases, leaving 8 bases between them. The CDR3 spans 13 residues. The DNA for the CDR3 is TGTGCCAGCAGCTTAGTTTTCCAGAATGAGCAGTTCTTC. It encodes CASSLVFQNEQFF.

This chain links TRBV5-1 with TRBJ2-7; tentatively, D is TRBD1 (7 bases). The CDR3 spans 16 residues. V gave up 4 bases and J gave up 0 bases, with 17 bases separating them. CDR1 and CDR2 from the germline V gene are SGHRS and YFSETQ. The CDR3 loop reads CASSPGGTESSYEQYF. DNA of the CDR3: TGCGCCAGCAGCCCAGGGGGGACGGAGAGCTCCTACGAGCAGTACTTC.

The genes are TRBV5-6 and TRBJ2-3, with 10 bases aligning to TRBD2. Germline assignment: CDR1 SGHDT and CDR2 YYEEEE. The CDR3 contains 15 residues. The J segment lost 0 bases and the V segment lost 3 bases, leaving 1 base of the junction unmatched. The CDR3 region has the DNA TGTGCCAGCAGCTGGGGACTAGCGAGCACAGATACGCAGTATTTT. As protein: CASSWGLASTDTQYF.

The chain is built from TRBV5-4 and TRBJ2-3; TRBD2 aligns across 9 bases. CDR3 length: 16 residues. V lost 0 bases to trimming and J lost 1 base; unmatched junction nucleotides: 3. The germline V gene encodes CDR1 SGHNT and CDR2 YYREEE (reference sequence). CDR3 nucleotides: TGTGCCAGCAGCTTGGCGCCTAGCGGGGGCACAGATACGCAGTATTTT. Its protein is CASSLAPSGGTDTQYF.

The V gene is TRBV6-5, the J gene TRBJ2-7; 7 bases match TRBD2. The J segment lost 4 bases and the V segment lost 7 bases, leaving 13 bases of the junction unmatched. CDR1 and CDR2 (germline): MNHEY, SVGAGI. The CDR3 length is 15 residues. The CDR3 loop is CASTYGGAGRYEQYF. The CDR3, as DNA: TGTGCCAGCACATACGGAGGAGCGGGAAGGTACGAGCAGTACTTC.

The chain is built from TRBV7-2 and TRBJ2-3; 11 bases align to TRBD2. Trimming at V came to 3 bases and at J to 5 bases, leaving 10 bases not matched to a gene. The CDR3 runs to 17 residues. Looked up from germline, CDR1 is SGHTA and CDR2 is FQGNSA. Written as DNA, the CDR3 is TGTGCCAGCAGCTTCGGACTAGCGGGCCCAAAACGAGATACGCAGTATTTT. Amino acids: CASSFGLAGPKRDTQYF.